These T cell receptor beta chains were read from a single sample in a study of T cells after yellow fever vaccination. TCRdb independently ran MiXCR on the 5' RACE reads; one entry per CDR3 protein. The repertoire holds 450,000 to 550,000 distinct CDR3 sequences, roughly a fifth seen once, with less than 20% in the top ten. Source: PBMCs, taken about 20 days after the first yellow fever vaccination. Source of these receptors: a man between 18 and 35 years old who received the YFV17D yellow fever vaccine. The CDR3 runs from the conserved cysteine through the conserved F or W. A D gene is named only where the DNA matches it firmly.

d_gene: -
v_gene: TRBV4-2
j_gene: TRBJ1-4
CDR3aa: CASSRTRGENEKLFF

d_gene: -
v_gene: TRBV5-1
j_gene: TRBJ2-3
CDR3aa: CASSLVFADTQYF

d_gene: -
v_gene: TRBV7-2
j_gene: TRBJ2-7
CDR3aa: CASSKEGVRSYEQYF

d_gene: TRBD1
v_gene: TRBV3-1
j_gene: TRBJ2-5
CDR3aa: CASRPGQGKETQYF

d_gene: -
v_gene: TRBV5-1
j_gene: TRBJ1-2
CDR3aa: CASSLSSTENYGYTF

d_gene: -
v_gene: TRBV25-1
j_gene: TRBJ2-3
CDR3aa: CASSGPGSRTDTQYF

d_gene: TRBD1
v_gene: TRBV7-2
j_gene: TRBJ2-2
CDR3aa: CASSLQGANTGELFF

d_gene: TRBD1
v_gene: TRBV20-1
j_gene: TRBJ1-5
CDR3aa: CSAQGQVLNQPQHF

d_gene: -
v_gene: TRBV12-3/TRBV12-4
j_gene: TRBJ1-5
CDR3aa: CASSHRSNQPQHF

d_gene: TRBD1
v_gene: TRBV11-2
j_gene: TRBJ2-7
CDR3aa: CASSWDRASGGYEQYF

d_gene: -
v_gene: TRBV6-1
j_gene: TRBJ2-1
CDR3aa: CASSQTSGPLYNEQFF

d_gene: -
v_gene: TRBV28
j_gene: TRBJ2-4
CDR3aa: CASRTSKMGIQYF

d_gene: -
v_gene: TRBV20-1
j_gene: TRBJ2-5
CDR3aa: CSARKPTEAQYF

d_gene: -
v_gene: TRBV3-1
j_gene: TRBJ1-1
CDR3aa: CASSQASGGYAEAFF

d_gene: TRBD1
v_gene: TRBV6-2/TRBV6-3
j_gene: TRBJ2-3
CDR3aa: CASSYRTGESTDTQYF

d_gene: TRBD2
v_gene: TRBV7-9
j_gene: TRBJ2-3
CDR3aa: CASSLAPSGVDTQYF

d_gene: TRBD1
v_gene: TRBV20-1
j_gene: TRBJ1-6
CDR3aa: CSARGGGGESPLHF

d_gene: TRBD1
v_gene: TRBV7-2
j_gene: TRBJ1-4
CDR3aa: CASSLGPGGKLFF

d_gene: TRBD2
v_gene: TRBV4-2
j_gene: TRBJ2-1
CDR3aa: CASSTSGGDLNEQFF

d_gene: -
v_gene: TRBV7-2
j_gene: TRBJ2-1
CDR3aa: CASSPNRGAATNEQFF

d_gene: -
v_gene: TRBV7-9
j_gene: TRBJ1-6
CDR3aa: CAIESSYNSPLHF

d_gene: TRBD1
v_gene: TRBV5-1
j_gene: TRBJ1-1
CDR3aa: CASSSGQGGLSREAFF

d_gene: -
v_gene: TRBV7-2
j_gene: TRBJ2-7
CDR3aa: CASSLGGPVYEQYF

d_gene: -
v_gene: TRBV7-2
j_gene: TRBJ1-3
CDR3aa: CASSFSNPPSGNTIYF

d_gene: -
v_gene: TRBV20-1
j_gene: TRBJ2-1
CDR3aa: CSARPTTGNEQFF

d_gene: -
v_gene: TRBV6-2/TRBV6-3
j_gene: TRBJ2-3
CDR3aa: CASSYRGAHTDTQYF

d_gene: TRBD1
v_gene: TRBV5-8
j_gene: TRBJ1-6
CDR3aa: CASSGTGTGRHNSPLHF

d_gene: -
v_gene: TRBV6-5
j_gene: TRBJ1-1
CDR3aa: CASSYGIRVNTEAFF

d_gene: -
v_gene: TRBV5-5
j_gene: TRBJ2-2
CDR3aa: CASSRDTITGELFF

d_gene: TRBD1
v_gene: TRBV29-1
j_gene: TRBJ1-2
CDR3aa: CSVEDASGQGPNYGYTF

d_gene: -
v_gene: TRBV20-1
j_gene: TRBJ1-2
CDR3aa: CSARDQYEYGYTF

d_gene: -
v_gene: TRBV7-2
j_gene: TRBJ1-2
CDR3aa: CASSLQGGDGYTF

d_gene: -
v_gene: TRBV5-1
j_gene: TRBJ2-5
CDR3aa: CASSLVPDQETQYF

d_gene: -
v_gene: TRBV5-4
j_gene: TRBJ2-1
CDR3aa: CASSLYTALEQFF

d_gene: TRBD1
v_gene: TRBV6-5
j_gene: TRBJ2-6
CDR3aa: CASSLPGTGSGANVLTF

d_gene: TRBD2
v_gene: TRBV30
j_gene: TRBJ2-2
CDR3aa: CAWSGGLGHGELFF

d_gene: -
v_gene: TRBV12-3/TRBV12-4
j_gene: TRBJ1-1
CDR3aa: CASRSDGRDLKAFF

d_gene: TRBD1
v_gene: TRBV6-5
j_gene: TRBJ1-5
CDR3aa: CASSYSPQGNQSQHF

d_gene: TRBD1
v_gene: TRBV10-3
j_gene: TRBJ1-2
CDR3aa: CAITRTGGYGYTF

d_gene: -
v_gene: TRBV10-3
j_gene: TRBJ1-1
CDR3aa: CAISESNRGSDKAFF

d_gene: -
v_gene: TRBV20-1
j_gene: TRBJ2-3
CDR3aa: CSARDGGGRTDTQYF

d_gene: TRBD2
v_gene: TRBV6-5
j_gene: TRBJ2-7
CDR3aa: CASSYSTSGETYEQYF

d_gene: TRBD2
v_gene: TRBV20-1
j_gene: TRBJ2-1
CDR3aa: CSAIRGGEQFF

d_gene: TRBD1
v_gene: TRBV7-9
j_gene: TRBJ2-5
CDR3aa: CASSSDRDQETQYF

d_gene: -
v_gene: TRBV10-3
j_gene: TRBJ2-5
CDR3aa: CAISRDQETQYF

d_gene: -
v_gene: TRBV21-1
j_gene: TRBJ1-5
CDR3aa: CASTPDPGEDQPQHF

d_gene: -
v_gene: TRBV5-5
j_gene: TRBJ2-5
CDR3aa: CASSLLGSREYQETQYF

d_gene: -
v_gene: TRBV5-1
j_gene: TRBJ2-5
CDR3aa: CASSLLLAFETQYF

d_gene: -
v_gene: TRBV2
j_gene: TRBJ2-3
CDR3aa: CASSGKWDLNTQYF

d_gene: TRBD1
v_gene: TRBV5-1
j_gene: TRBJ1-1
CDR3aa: CASSRRTGEGTEAFF

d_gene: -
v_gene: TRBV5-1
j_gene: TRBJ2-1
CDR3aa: CASSLVGETYNEQFF

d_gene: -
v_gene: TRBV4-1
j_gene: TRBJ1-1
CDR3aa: CASSLSRTEAFF

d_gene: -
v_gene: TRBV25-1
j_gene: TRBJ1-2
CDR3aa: CASSDGGHEHF

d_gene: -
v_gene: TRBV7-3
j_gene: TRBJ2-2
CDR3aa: CASSLTLVGNTGELFF

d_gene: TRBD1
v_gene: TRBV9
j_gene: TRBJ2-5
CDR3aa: CASSVTGAQETQYF

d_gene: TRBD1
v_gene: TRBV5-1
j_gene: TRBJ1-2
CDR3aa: CASSYDSGGGGGYTF